This T cell receptor (beta chain) was recovered during a study of beta chain features in type 1 diabetes. Study-wide context: Sorted cells, 107,917,701 in number, were examined across all samples. Whole-study findings and limits: Cells with high TCR expression could be over-represented when cDNA is sequenced. TCRB CDR3s were moderately but significantly shorter in Type 1 diabetes patients in all four CD4+ subsets.

This CDR3 is 15 amino acids long. Germline V CDR1 and CDR2: SEHNR, FQNEAQ (reference sequence). V was clipped by 4 bases and J by 6 bases, with 18 bases between them. Every donor had blood drawn once into heparin, roughly 110 mL on average. Researchers reported sorting CD4+ naive, central memory, regulatory and stem cell-like memory cells via CD45RO/CCR7/CD25/CD127/CD95/CD27. Every isolated RNA sample was fully reverse transcribed, so sequencing captured expressed TCRB transcripts. The data were produced by immunoSEQ multiplex PCR, yet TCRdb's version contains in-frame clones alone and is incomplete. The repertoire has about 180,000 clones, approximately 7.9% of them found once; the top ten carry around 0.5%. About this clone: Its target is unknown.

V gene TRBV7-9 combines with J gene TRBJ2-5; maybe TRBD1 (5 bases). The clonotype was recovered from a man aged 18 to 29 with type 1 diabetes. The sequenced sample consisted of central memory CD4+ T cells from blood. The CDR3 loop reads CASSSKGRVSKTQYF. CDR3 DNA sequence: TGTGCCAGCAGCTCCAAGGGCAGGGTCTCCAAGACCCAGTACTTC.